Listed below are T cell receptor beta chains from one sample, sequenced in a study of blood T cells in healthy people across ages. TCRdb used MiXCR to reprocess the 5' RACE reads, holding one entry per CDR3 protein. The table shows around 690,000 distinct CDR3 sequences, with approximately 59% occurring only once. Source material: blood. These receptors were collected from a man aged 60 to 75 in good health. The conserved cysteine and the conserved F or W are not part of the CDR3 here.

V | CDR3
TRBV6-2/TRBV6-3 | ASNYPTGGVYEQY
TRBV7-9 | ASSFRADRVREQF
TRBV29-1 | SVRTRDRARVGLQETQY
TRBV10-3 | ATAPGGGETQY
TRBV20-1 | SAPVVNTEAF
TRBV5-1 | ASSSGWKRDTDTQY
TRBV2 | VSSRDRGNEKLF
TRBV6-5 | ASGASGVATGELF
TRBV12-3/TRBV12-4 | ASSLSGGAVVEQF
TRBV5-1 | ASSPVTGGLYEQY
TRBV12-3/TRBV12-4 | ASSPGGRHQETQY
TRBV20-1 | SAAGTGTYEQY
TRBV9 | ASSVVAGPAF
TRBV20-1 | SARADWGRYEQY
TRBV5-1 | ASSLYNSISYNEQF
TRBV11-3 | ATSRAFNYGYT
TRBV7-9 | ASSLQEPDTQY
TRBV20-1 | SARVPTGVGNQPQH
TRBV18 | ASSPLSGTSTDTQY
TRBV6-2/TRBV6-3 | ASSYSGVPGEQY
TRBV3-1 | ASSPRQGHGYT
TRBV9 | ASSAIFSGIRTDTQY
TRBV6-6 | ASSYAGQGRRKGYT
TRBV20-1 | SAPGARGTEAF
TRBV5-1 | ASSSTGPGTDTQY
TRBV18 | ASSPRRQGVSYEQY
TRBV15 | ATSREQTGATNEKLF
TRBV29-1 | SVQGAGGGSSSYNEQF
TRBV6-6 | ASSLPGQRPGANVLT
TRBV4-1 | ASSHPRQTQY
TRBV15 | ATSRRTAASETQY
TRBV7-9 | ASSPPGQGGIKQY
TRBV5-8 | ASSLRRPIAKNIQY
TRBV18 | ASSDMPNTEAF
TRBV6-6 | ASSYGQRGETQY
TRBV4-2 | ASSQAQASGVLDNEQF
TRBV5-1 | ASSPQGAGPVDTQY
TRBV7-8 | ASSLFTETQY
TRBV6-5 | ASSYSRDFNNEQY
TRBV5-1 | ASSPGPGVYEQY
TRBV20-1 | SARGPGRVNYGYT